This T cell receptor beta chain was found in a study of cytomegalovirus exposure and HLA in healthy donors. CDR1 is SGHRS, CDR2 YFSETQ, per germline. This CDR3 has 20 amino acids. Losses at the gene ends were 4 bases for V and 0 bases for J; bases not matched to a gene: 17. General study results and limits: Further analysis, carried out later, found HLA-associated TCR beta chains more clonally expanded than equally common other chains. Later work associated over 15,000 TCR beta sequences with HLA alleles at 0.05 false discovery rate.

For this clone: The antigen remains unidentified.

Use of 60 Vbeta and 13 Jbeta primers characterized the PCR. Clones were read by immunoSEQ multiplex PCR, and TCRdb kept only the in-frame ones, dropping some. The sample holds approximately 140,000 clones, 79% seen once. The sequence derives from a woman aged 40 to 55 in good health and CMV-seropositive. The sequenced sample consisted of PBMCs. The chain joins TRBV5-1 to TRBJ2-3, with TRBD2 matching over 10 bases. The DNA of the CDR3 is TGCGCCAGCAGCCCTAAAAGAGTACTAGCGGGGAGTCCTAGCACAGATACGCAGTATTTT. Amino acids: CASSPKRVLAGSPSTDTQYF. Combining the CDR3 with reference TRBV5-1 and TRBJ2-3 gives the whole variable domain KAGVTQTPRYLIKTRGQQVTLSCSPISGHRSVSWYQQTPGQGLQFLFEYFSETQRNKGNFPGRFSGRQFSNSRSEMNVSTLELGDSALYLCASSPKRVLAGSPSTDTQYFGPGTRLTVL.